The rows below give T cell receptor beta chains drawn from one sample of a study of long-term antiretroviral therapy in people with HIV. Using immunoSEQ multiplex PCR, the repertoire was profiled, and TCRdb retains in-frame clones only, with some absent. In the table there are about 19,000 clones, approximately 90% of which are singletons. The sample in question was unsorted PBMCs, obtained 2.1 years after starting antiretroviral therapy. Receptors originate from a man between 18 and 35 years old with HIV. Both conserved end residues are part of each CDR3. Each record gives: V gene, clone size, J gene, D gene, CDR3 length, CDR3 protein, CDR3 DNA. The D gene is left open where the match is weak. The size of a clone is reported for some rows only, either as once, few or many, or as a class for expanded clones.

v_call: TRBV4-1; clone_size: .; j_call: TRBJ2-7; d_call: TRBD2; cdr3_length: 15; cdr3_aa: CASSQVATSGYEQYF; cdr3_nt: TGCGCCAGCAGCCAAGTAGCAACTAGCGGTTACGAGCAGTACTTC
v_call: TRBV30; clone_size: .; j_call: TRBJ2-3; d_call: .; cdr3_length: 12; cdr3_aa: CAWHLEGDTQYF; cdr3_nt: TGTGCCTGGCACTTGGAGGGGGATACGCAGTATTTT
v_call: TRBV6-5; clone_size: .; j_call: TRBJ1-4; d_call: .; cdr3_length: 16; cdr3_aa: CASSYSNGPLSEKLFF; cdr3_nt: TGTGCCAGCAGTTACTCAAACGGACCGTTAAGTGAAAAACTGTTTTTT
v_call: TRBV9; clone_size: .; j_call: TRBJ1-3; d_call: .; cdr3_length: 16; cdr3_aa: CASSLGRSYSGNTIYF; cdr3_nt: TGTGCCAGCAGCCTTGGGCGGTCCTACTCTGGAAACACCATATATTTT
v_call: TRBV9; clone_size: .; j_call: TRBJ1-1; d_call: .; cdr3_length: 15; cdr3_aa: CASSVAPGGGTEAFF; cdr3_nt: TGTGCCAGCAGCGTAGCCCCCGGAGGTGGCACTGAAGCTTTCTTT
v_call: TRBV6-5; clone_size: .; j_call: TRBJ2-1; d_call: TRBD2; cdr3_length: 13; cdr3_aa: CASSSSGDNEQFF; cdr3_nt: TGTGCCAGCAGTAGTAGCGGGGACAATGAGCAGTTCTTC
v_call: TRBV7-8; clone_size: .; j_call: TRBJ1-3; d_call: TRBD1; cdr3_length: 15; cdr3_aa: CASSVYRDSGNTIYF; cdr3_nt: TGTGCCAGCAGCGTCTACCGGGACAGTGGAAACACCATATATTTT
v_call: TRBV5-1; clone_size: .; j_call: TRBJ2-7; d_call: TRBD1; cdr3_length: 13; cdr3_aa: CASSSGQSYEQYF; cdr3_nt: TGCGCCAGCAGCTCGGGACAGTCCTACGAGCAGTACTTC
v_call: TRBV30; clone_size: .; j_call: TRBJ2-7; d_call: TRBD1; cdr3_length: 16; cdr3_aa: CAWSVGFGTVGYEQYF; cdr3_nt: TGTGCCTGGAGTGTTGGATTCGGGACAGTGGGGTACGAGCAGTACTTC
v_call: TRBV2; clone_size: .; j_call: TRBJ2-7; d_call: TRBD2; cdr3_length: 17; cdr3_aa: CASSVSPGLPLSYEQYF; cdr3_nt: TGTGCCAGCAGTGTATCTCCGGGACTACCTCTCTCCTACGAGCAGTACTTC
v_call: TRBV4-2; clone_size: .; j_call: TRBJ2-1; d_call: TRBD2; cdr3_length: 17; cdr3_aa: CASSLAHLIREGTEQFF; cdr3_nt: TGTGCCAGCAGCCTTGCGCATTTGATTAGGGAGGGTACTGAGCAGTTCTTC
v_call: TRBV5-1; clone_size: .; j_call: TRBJ1-4; d_call: .; cdr3_length: 14; cdr3_aa: CASSLEDGNEKLFF; cdr3_nt: TGCGCCAGCAGCTTGGAAGACGGGAATGAAAAACTGTTTTTT
v_call: TRBV4-3; clone_size: .; j_call: TRBJ1-4; d_call: .; cdr3_length: 13; cdr3_aa: CASSQYMLVKLFF; cdr3_nt: TGCGCCAGCAGCCAATATATGTTGGTAAAACTGTTTTTT
v_call: TRBV11-2; clone_size: .; j_call: TRBJ1-1; d_call: .; cdr3_length: 12; cdr3_aa: CASSADRIEAFF; cdr3_nt: TGTGCCAGCAGCGCCGACCGTATCGAAGCTTTCTTT
v_call: TRBV11-1; clone_size: .; j_call: TRBJ2-7; d_call: .; cdr3_length: 14; cdr3_aa: CASSSPGRAYEQYF; cdr3_nt: TGTGCCAGCAGCTCTCCGGGACGGGCCTACGAGCAGTACTTC
v_call: TRBV7-9; clone_size: .; j_call: TRBJ2-2; d_call: TRBD1; cdr3_length: 16; cdr3_aa: CASSMGTAVNTGELFF; cdr3_nt: TGTGCCAGCAGTATGGGGACAGCCGTGAACACCGGGGAGCTGTTTTTT
v_call: TRBV6-5; clone_size: .; j_call: TRBJ1-1; d_call: .; cdr3_length: 15; cdr3_aa: CASSYSGKGGRMAFF; cdr3_nt: TGTGCCAGCAGTTACTCGGGTAAGGGCGGTCGAATGGCTTTCTTT
v_call: TRBV27; clone_size: .; j_call: TRBJ2-7; d_call: .; cdr3_length: 14; cdr3_aa: CASSLRSENYEQYF; cdr3_nt: TGTGCCAGCAGTTTACGATCGGAGAACTACGAGCAGTACTTC
v_call: TRBV28; clone_size: .; j_call: TRBJ2-7; d_call: TRBD1; cdr3_length: 15; cdr3_aa: CASSLYWGQPYEQYF; cdr3_nt: TGTGCCAGCAGTTTATATTGGGGACAGCCATACGAGCAGTACTTC
v_call: TRBV10-3; clone_size: .; j_call: TRBJ2-3; d_call: .; cdr3_length: 13; cdr3_aa: CAIKGQGTDTQYF; cdr3_nt: TGTGCCATCAAAGGACAAGGCACAGATACGCAGTATTTT
v_call: TRBV7-2; clone_size: .; j_call: TRBJ1-5; d_call: .; cdr3_length: 13; cdr3_aa: CASSREQGEPQHF; cdr3_nt: TGTGCCAGCAGCAGGGAACAGGGTGAGCCCCAGCATTTT
v_call: TRBV5-4; clone_size: few; j_call: TRBJ1-3; d_call: .; cdr3_length: 17; cdr3_aa: CASSPAFAGSSGNTIYF; cdr3_nt: TGTGCCAGCAGCCCGGCCTTCGCGGGATCGTCTGGAAACACCATATATTTT
v_call: TRBV4-3; clone_size: .; j_call: TRBJ2-2; d_call: TRBD2; cdr3_length: 16; cdr3_aa: CASSQGAASGAGELFF; cdr3_nt: TGCGCCAGCAGCCAAGGGGCGGCTAGCGGGGCAGGGGAGCTGTTTTTT
v_call: TRBV11-2; clone_size: .; j_call: TRBJ2-3; d_call: .; cdr3_length: 13; cdr3_aa: CASSLGGTDTQYF; cdr3_nt: TGTGCCAGCAGCTTAGGGGGGACAGATACGCAGTATTTT
v_call: TRBV2; clone_size: few; j_call: TRBJ1-6; d_call: TRBD1; cdr3_length: 14; cdr3_aa: CASLSEGAYSPLHF; cdr3_nt: TGTGCCAGTCTTAGTGAGGGGGCTTATTCACCCCTCCACTTT
v_call: TRBV12-5; clone_size: .; j_call: TRBJ1-1; d_call: TRBD1; cdr3_length: 15; cdr3_aa: CASGLGRGLGTEAFF; cdr3_nt: TGTGCTAGTGGTTTGGGCAGGGGGCTTGGCACTGAAGCTTTCTTT
v_call: TRBV2; clone_size: few; j_call: TRBJ1-1; d_call: .; cdr3_length: 13; cdr3_aa: CASSESLNTEAFF; cdr3_nt: TGTGCCAGCAGTGAATCTCTAAACACTGAAGCTTTCTTT
v_call: TRBV5-1; clone_size: .; j_call: TRBJ1-6; d_call: .; cdr3_length: 15; cdr3_aa: CASSLASGLGSPLHF; cdr3_nt: TGCGCCAGCAGCTTGGCCTCAGGACTGGGCTCACCCCTCCACTTT
v_call: TRBV6-5; clone_size: .; j_call: TRBJ2-1; d_call: .; cdr3_length: 15; cdr3_aa: CASSYLYTGYNEQFF; cdr3_nt: TGTGCCAGCAGTTACCTGTATACGGGGTACAATGAGCAGTTCTTC
v_call: TRBV7-9; clone_size: .; j_call: TRBJ1-1; d_call: .; cdr3_length: 12; cdr3_aa: CASSLTGTEAFF; cdr3_nt: TGTGCCAGCAGCTTAACGGGTACTGAAGCTTTCTTT
v_call: TRBV7-2; clone_size: .; j_call: TRBJ2-7; d_call: .; cdr3_length: 14; cdr3_aa: CASGWTHVIYEQYF; cdr3_nt: TGTGCCAGCGGCTGGACACACGTTATTTACGAGCAGTACTTC
v_call: TRBV28; clone_size: .; j_call: TRBJ2-1; d_call: TRBD2; cdr3_length: 16; cdr3_aa: CASSTPPGLAVDEQFF; cdr3_nt: TGTGCCAGCAGTACTCCCCCGGGACTAGCGGTCGATGAGCAGTTCTTC
v_call: TRBV27; clone_size: .; j_call: TRBJ1-3; d_call: TRBD1; cdr3_length: 15; cdr3_aa: CASSLTGGGGNTIYF; cdr3_nt: TGTGCCAGCAGTTTAACAGGGGGAGGTGGAAACACCATATATTTT
v_call: TRBV5-1; clone_size: .; j_call: TRBJ1-5; d_call: .; cdr3_length: 13; cdr3_aa: CASSLRPTQPQHF; cdr3_nt: TGCGCCAGCAGCTTGAGACCCACTCAGCCCCAGCATTTT
v_call: TRBV6-1; clone_size: .; j_call: TRBJ1-5; d_call: .; cdr3_length: 14; cdr3_aa: CASSGGDTYQPQHF; cdr3_nt: TGTGCCAGCAGCGGTGGGGACACCTATCAGCCCCAGCATTTT
v_call: TRBV2; clone_size: .; j_call: TRBJ2-5; d_call: .; cdr3_length: 13; cdr3_aa: CASSDSELETQYF; cdr3_nt: TGTGCCAGCAGTGACTCTGAATTGGAGACCCAGTACTTC
v_call: TRBV7-8; clone_size: .; j_call: TRBJ2-5; d_call: TRBD2; cdr3_length: 16; cdr3_aa: CASSSLAGGWQETQYF; cdr3_nt: TGTGCCAGCAGCTCCTTAGCGGGAGGCTGGCAAGAGACCCAGTACTTC
v_call: TRBV7-9; clone_size: .; j_call: TRBJ1-4; d_call: TRBD1; cdr3_length: 17; cdr3_aa: CASSEGSRDRGPEKLFF; cdr3_nt: TGTGCCAGCAGCGAAGGATCCCGGGACAGGGGACCTGAAAAACTGTTTTTT
v_call: TRBV6-6; clone_size: .; j_call: TRBJ2-2; d_call: TRBD1; cdr3_length: 16; cdr3_aa: CASIWDRGFGTGELFF; cdr3_nt: TGTGCCAGCATTTGGGACAGGGGCTTTGGGACCGGGGAGCTGTTTTTT
v_call: TRBV7-2; clone_size: .; j_call: TRBJ2-6; d_call: .; cdr3_length: 13; cdr3_aa: CASSLYGANVLTF; cdr3_nt: TGTGCCAGCAGCCTCTACGGGGCCAACGTCCTGACTTTC
v_call: TRBV5-1; clone_size: .; j_call: TRBJ2-1; d_call: TRBD2; cdr3_length: 18; cdr3_aa: CASSFEIQGTSARNEQFF; cdr3_nt: TGCGCCAGCAGCTTCGAGATACAAGGGACTAGCGCACGAAATGAGCAGTTCTTC
v_call: TRBV4-1; clone_size: few; j_call: TRBJ1-5; d_call: TRBD1; cdr3_length: 13; cdr3_aa: CASSPGTVQPQHF; cdr3_nt: TGCGCCAGCAGCCCGGGGACAGTTCAGCCCCAGCATTTT
v_call: TRBV30; clone_size: .; j_call: TRBJ2-7; d_call: .; cdr3_length: 16; cdr3_aa: CAWSAIPDRPTYEQYF; cdr3_nt: TGTGCCTGGAGTGCGATCCCCGACAGGCCCACCTACGAGCAGTACTTC
v_call: TRBV27; clone_size: .; j_call: TRBJ1-1; d_call: .; cdr3_length: 14; cdr3_aa: CASKVNSLNTEAFF; cdr3_nt: TGTGCCAGCAAGGTGAACAGCCTGAACACTGAAGCTTTCTTT
v_call: TRBV6-5; clone_size: few; j_call: TRBJ1-6; d_call: .; cdr3_length: 14; cdr3_aa: CASSLLKGNSPLHF; cdr3_nt: TGTGCCAGCAGTCTTCTCAAAGGAAATTCACCCCTCCACTTT
v_call: TRBV7-3; clone_size: .; j_call: TRBJ1-2; d_call: TRBD1; cdr3_length: 13; cdr3_aa: CASSLGTDYGYTF; cdr3_nt: TGTGCCAGCAGCCTCGGGACAGATTATGGCTACACCTTC
v_call: TRBV9; clone_size: .; j_call: TRBJ1-5; d_call: .; cdr3_length: 15; cdr3_aa: CASSVGEGMRQPQHF; cdr3_nt: TGTGCCAGCAGCGTAGGGGAGGGGATGAGGCAGCCCCAGCATTTT
v_call: TRBV7-2; clone_size: .; j_call: TRBJ2-7; d_call: .; cdr3_length: 11; cdr3_aa: CASSLYDEQYF; cdr3_nt: TGTGCCAGCAGCCTGTATGACGAGCAGTACTTC